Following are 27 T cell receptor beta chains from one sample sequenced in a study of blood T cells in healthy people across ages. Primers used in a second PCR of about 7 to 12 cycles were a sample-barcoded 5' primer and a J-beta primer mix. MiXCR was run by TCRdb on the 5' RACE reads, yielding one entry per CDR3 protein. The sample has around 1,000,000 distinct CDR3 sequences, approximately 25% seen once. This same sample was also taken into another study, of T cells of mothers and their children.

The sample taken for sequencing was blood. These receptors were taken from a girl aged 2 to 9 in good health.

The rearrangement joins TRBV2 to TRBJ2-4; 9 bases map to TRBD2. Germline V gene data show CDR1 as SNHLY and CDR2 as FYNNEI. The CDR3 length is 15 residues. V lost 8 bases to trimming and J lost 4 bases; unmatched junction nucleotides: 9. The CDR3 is CASCLERGEKNIQYF. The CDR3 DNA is TGTGCCAGCTGTCTTGAGCGGGGGGAAAAAAACATTCAGTACTTC.

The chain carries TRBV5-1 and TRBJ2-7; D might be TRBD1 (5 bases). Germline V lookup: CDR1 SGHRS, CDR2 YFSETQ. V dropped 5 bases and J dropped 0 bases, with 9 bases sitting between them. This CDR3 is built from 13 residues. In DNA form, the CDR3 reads TGCGCCAGCAGGACCGACAGCTCCTACGAGCAGTACTTC. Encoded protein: CASRTDSSYEQYF.

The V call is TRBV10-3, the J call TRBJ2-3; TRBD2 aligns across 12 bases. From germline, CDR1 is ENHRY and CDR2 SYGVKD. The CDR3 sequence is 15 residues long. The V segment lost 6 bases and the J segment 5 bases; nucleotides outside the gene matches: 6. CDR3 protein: CAIRRLAGVVDTQYF. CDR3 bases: TGTGCCATCAGGAGACTAGCGGGAGTAGTAGATACGCAGTATTTT.

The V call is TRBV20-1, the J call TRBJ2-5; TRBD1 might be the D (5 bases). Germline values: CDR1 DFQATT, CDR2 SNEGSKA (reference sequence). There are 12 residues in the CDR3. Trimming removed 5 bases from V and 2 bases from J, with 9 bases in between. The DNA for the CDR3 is TGCAGTGCTGCAGGGTCACAAGAGACCCAGTACTTC. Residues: CSAAGSQETQYF.

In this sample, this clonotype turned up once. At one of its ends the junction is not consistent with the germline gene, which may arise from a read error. The CDR3 is CASSLSGGAGETQSF. In DNA, the CDR3 is TGTGCCAGCAGCCTGAGCGGGGGGGCCGGGGAGACCCAGTCCTTC. The rearrangement links TRBV7-6 to TRBJ2-5; TRBD2 aligns across 10 bases. The CDR3 has 15 amino acids. The germline V gene has CDR1 SGHVS and CDR2 FNYEAQ.

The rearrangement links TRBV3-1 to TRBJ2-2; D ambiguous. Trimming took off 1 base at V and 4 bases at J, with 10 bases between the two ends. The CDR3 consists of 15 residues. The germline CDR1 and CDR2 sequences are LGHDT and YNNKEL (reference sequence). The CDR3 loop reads CASSQVVGITGELFF. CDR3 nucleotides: TGTGCCAGCAGCCAAGTGGTCGGAATCACCGGGGAGCTGTTTTTT.

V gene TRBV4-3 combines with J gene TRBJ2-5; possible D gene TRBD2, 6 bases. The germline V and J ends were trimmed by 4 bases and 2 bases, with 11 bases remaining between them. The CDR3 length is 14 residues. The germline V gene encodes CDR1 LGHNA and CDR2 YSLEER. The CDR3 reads CASSPNRGQETQYF. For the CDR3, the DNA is TGCGCCAGCAGCCCCAATCGGGGGCAAGAGACCCAGTACTTC.

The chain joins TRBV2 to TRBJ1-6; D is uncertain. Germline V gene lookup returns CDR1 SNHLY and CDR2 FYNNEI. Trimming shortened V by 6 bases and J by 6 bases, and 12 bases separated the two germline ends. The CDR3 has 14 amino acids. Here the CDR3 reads CASRTTVPNSPLHF. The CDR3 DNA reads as TGTGCCAGCAGAACTACAGTACCTAATTCACCCCTCCACTTT.

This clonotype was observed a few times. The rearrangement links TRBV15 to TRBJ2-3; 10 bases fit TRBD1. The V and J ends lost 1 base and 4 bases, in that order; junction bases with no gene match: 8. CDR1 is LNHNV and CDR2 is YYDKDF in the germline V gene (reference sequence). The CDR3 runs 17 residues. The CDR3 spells CATSRVRQGARADTQYF. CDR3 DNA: TGTGCCACCAGCAGAGTAAGACAGGGGGCACGGGCAGATACGCAGTATTTT.

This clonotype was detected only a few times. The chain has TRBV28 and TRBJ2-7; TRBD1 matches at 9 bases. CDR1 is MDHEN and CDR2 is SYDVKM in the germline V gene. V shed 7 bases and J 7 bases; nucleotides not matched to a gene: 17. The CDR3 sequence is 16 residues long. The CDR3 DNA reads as TGTGCCAGCACCTCACCCGGGACAGGGACCGGGGATGAGCAGTACTTC. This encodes CASTSPGTGTGDEQYF.

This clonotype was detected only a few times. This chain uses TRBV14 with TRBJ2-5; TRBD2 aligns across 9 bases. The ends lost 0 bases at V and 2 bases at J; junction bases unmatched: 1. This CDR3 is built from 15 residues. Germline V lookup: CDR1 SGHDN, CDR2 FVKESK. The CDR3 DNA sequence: TGTGCCAGCAGCCAAGAGCTAGCGGGGCAAGAGACCCAGTACTTC. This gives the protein CASSQELAGQETQYF.

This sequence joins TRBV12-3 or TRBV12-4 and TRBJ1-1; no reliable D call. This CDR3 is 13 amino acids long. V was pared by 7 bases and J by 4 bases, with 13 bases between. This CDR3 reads CASTNFRGTEAFF. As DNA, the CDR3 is TGTGCCAGCACTAACTTCCGCGGCACTGAAGCTTTCTTT.

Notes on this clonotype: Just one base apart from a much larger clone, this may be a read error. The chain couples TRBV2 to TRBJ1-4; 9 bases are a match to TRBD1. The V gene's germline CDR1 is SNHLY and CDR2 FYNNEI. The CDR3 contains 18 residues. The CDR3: CASTEIGQGLATSEKLFF. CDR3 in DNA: TGTGCCAGCACTGAGATCGGACAGGGGCTTGCAACTAGTGAAAAACTGTTTTTT.

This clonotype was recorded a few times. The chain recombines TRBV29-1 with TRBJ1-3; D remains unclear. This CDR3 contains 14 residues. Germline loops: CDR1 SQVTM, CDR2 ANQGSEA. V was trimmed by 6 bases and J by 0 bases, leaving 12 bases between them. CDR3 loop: CSVDDRLSGNTIYF. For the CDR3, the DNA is TGCAGCGTCGATGACCGCCTCTCTGGAAACACCATATATTTT. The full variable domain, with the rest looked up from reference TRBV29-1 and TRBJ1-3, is SAVISQKPSRDICQRGTSLTIQCQVDSQVTMMFWYRQQPGQSLTLIATANQGSEATYESGFVIDKFPISRPNLTFSTLTVSNMSPEDSSIYLCSVDDRLSGNTIYFGEGSWLTVV.

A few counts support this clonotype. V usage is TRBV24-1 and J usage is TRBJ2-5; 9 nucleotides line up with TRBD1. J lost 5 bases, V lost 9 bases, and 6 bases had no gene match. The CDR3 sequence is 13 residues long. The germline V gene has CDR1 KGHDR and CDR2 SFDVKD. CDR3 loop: CATGTGLRETQYF. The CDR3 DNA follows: TGTGCCACCGGGACAGGGCTACGGGAGACCCAGTACTTC.

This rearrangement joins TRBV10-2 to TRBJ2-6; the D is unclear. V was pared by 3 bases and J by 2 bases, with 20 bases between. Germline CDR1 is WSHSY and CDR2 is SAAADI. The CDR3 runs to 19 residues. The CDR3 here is CASSETQDLSLPGANVLTF. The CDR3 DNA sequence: TGCGCCAGCAGTGAAACCCAGGATCTGAGTTTACCTGGGGCCAACGTCCTGACTTTC.

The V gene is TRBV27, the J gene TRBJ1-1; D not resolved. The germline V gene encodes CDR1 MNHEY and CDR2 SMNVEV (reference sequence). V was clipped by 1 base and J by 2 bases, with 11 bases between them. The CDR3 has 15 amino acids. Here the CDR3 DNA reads TGTGCCAGCAGTTTATTCCCTACGTTCAACACTGAAGCTTTCTTT. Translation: CASSLFPTFNTEAFF.

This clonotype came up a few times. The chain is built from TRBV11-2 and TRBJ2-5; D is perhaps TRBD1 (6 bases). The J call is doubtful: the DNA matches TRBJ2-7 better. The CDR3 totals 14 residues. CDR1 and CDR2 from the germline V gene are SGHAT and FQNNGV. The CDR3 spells CASSVGTNSYEQYF. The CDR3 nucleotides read TGTGCCAGCAGCGTCGGGACAAACTCCTACGAGCAGTACTTC.

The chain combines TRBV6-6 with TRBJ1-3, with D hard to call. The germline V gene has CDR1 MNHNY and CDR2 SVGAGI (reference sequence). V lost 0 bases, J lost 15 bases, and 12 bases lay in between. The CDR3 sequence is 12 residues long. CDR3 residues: CASSYSETKGYF. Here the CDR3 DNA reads TGTGCCAGCAGTTACTCAGAGACAAAAGGATATTTT.

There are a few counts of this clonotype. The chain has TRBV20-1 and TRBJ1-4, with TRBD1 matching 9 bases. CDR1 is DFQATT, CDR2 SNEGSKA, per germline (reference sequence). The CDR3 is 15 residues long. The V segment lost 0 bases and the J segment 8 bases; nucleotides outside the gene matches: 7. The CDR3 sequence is CSARDAGQGPEKLFF. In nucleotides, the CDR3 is TGCAGTGCTAGAGATGCGGGACAGGGTCCAGAAAAACTGTTTTTT.

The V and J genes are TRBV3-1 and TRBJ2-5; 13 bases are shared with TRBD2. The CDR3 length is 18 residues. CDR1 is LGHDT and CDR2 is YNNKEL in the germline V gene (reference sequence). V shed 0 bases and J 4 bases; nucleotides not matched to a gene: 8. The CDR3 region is CASSQERTSGSSGETQYF. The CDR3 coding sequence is TGTGCCAGCAGCCAAGAGCGGACTAGCGGGAGCAGTGGAGAGACCCAGTACTTC.

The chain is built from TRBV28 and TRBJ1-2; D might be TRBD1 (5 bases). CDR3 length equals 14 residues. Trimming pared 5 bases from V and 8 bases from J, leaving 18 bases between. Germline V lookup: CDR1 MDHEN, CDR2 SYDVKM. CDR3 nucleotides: TGTGCCAGCAGTCAGGGCAGACCCTTAGGAGGCTACACCTTC. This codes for CASSQGRPLGGYTF.

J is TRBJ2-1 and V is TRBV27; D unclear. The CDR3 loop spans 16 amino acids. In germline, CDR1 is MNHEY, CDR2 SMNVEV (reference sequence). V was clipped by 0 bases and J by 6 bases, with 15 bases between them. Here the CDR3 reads CASSLSKGLPANEQFF. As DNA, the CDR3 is TGTGCCAGCAGTTTATCGAAAGGTCTACCGGCCAATGAGCAGTTCTTC.

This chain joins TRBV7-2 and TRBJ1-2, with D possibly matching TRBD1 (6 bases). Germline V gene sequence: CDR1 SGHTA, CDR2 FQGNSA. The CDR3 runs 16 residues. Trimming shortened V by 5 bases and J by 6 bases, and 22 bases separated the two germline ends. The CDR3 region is CASSPRLGGGGHGYTF. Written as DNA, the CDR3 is TGTGCCAGCAGCCCTAGGCTTGGAGGGGGAGGGCATGGCTACACCTTC.

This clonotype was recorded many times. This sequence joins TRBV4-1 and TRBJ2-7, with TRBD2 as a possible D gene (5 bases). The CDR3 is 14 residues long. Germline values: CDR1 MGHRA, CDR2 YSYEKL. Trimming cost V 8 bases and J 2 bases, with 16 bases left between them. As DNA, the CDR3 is TGCGCCAGCGGGTTTGGTGAGGGAACCTACGAGCAGTACTTC. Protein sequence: CASGFGEGTYEQYF.

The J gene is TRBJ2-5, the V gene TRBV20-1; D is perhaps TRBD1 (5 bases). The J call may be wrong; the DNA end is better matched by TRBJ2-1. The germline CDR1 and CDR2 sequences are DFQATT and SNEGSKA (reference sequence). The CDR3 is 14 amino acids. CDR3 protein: CSASRGLVYNEQFF. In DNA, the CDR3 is TGCAGTGCTAGTAGGGGCTTAGTCTACAATGAGCAGTTCTTC.

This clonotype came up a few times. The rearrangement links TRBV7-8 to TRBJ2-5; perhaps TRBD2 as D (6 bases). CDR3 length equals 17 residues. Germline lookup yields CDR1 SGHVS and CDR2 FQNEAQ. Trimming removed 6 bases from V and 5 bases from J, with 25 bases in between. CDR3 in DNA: TGTGCCAGCAGTTTCAGTTCGCGGGAAACCGACAAGGAGACCCAGTACTTC. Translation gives CASSFSSRETDKETQYF.